These T cell receptor beta chains were read from a single sample in a study of shared clonotypes between healthy human individuals. The repertoire was sequenced with immunoSEQ multiplex PCR; TCRdb's copy has only in-frame clones and lacks some. Of approximately 1.5 million clones detected, around 98.5% appear once; the ten largest clones hold approximately 0.38%. The source material was naive CD4+ T cells sorted from blood. Receptor source: a young man in good health. The CDR3 runs from the conserved cysteine through the conserved F or W. Each record gives: J gene, clone size, D gene, V gene, CDR3 protein, CDR3 DNA. A D gene is named only where the DNA matches it firmly. A clone size is listed for some rows: how often the clone was seen (once, few, many), or a class if it is expanded.

TRBJ2-3 | . | TRBD1 | TRBV29-1 | CSDTGGGDTQYF | TGCAGCGATACAGGGGGCGGGGATACGCAGTATTTT
TRBJ2-7 | . | . | TRBV18 | CASSPGTQSYEQYF | TGTGCCAGCTCACCCGGGACCCAATCCTACGAGCAGTACTTC
TRBJ2-7 | . | TRBD1 | TRBV7-6 | CASSSGQGTAYEQYF | TGTGCCAGCAGCTCGGGACAGGGGACGGCCTACGAGCAGTACTTC
TRBJ2-3 | . | TRBD1 | TRBV5-1 | CASSWGQGTQYF | TGCGCCAGCAGCTGGGGACAGGGTACGCAGTATTTT
TRBJ1-1 | . | TRBD1 | TRBV30 | CAWSHRTGGTEAFF | TGTGCCTGGAGCCACAGGACAGGAGGCACTGAAGCTTTCTTT
TRBJ2-7 | . | . | TRBV28 | CASSYLASYEQYF | TGTGCCAGCAGTTATCTGGCCTCCTACGAGCAGTACTTC
TRBJ2-7 | . | TRBD1 | TRBV6-5 | CASSQDRTYEQYF | TGTGCCAGCAGCCAGGACAGGACCTACGAGCAGTACTTC
TRBJ2-7 | . | TRBD2 | TRBV5-1 | CASSPLTSGSNREQYF | TGCGCCAGCAGCCCCCTGACTAGCGGGAGTAACAGAGAGCAGTACTTC
TRBJ2-1 | . | . | TRBV9 | CASSGSEQFF | TGTGCCAGCAGCGGCAGCGAGCAGTTCTTC
TRBJ1-1 | . | . | TRBV5-6 | CASSTNRATEAFF | TGTGCCAGCAGCACCAACAGGGCCACTGAAGCTTTCTTT
TRBJ1-5 | . | . | TRBV5-1 | CASSLTRRQPQHF | TGTGCCAGCAGCTTGACCAGGCGGCAGCCCCAGCATTTT
TRBJ1-1 | . | . | TRBV9 | CASSVGNMDRLNTEAFF | TGTGCCAGCAGCGTAGGTAATATGGACAGACTGAACACTGAAGCTTTCTTT
TRBJ2-7 | . | TRBD2 | TRBV7-2 | CASSLESGRIYEQYF | TGTGCCAGCAGCTTAGAGAGCGGGAGGATTTACGAGCAGTACTTC
TRBJ2-2 | once | . | TRBV10-3 | CASGLPNTGELFF | TGTGCCTCAGGACTGCCGAACACCGGGGAGCTGTTTTTT
TRBJ1-3 | . | . | TRBV7-6 | CASSLGPGRNTIYF | TGTGCCAGCAGCTTAGGGCCAGGTCGAAACACCATATATTTT
TRBJ1-2 | once | . | TRBV28 | CASSLAPVNYGYTF | TGTGCCAGCAGTTTAGCCCCAGTTAACTATGGCTACACCTTC
TRBJ2-7 | . | . | TRBV5-1 | CASSLGSSYEQYF | TGCGCCAGCAGCCTTGGTTCCTCCTACGAGCAGTACTTC
TRBJ2-1 | . | TRBD2 | TRBV7-6 | CASSFLSGRTPNEQFF | TGTGCCAGCAGCTTCCTTAGCGGGAGGACTCCCAATGAGCAGTTCTTC
TRBJ2-7 | . | TRBD2 | TRBV29-1 | CSVGGLAGDSSYEQYF | TGCAGCGTTGGGGGACTAGCGGGAGACTCATCCTACGAGCAGTACTTC
TRBJ2-7 | . | TRBD1 | TRBV18 | CASSPGTGGYEQYF | TGTGCCAGCTCACCAGGAACAGGGGGTTACGAGCAGTACTTC
TRBJ1-4 | . | . | TRBV25-1 | CASSVGSINEKLFF | TGTGCCAGCAGTGTCGGGAGCATTAATGAAAAACTGTTTTTT
TRBJ2-7 | . | TRBD2 | TRBV18 | CASSPATGGYEQYF | TGTGCCAGCTCACCAGCCACGGGAGGGTACGAGCAGTACTTC
TRBJ2-3 | . | . | TRBV18 | CASSLGTGTDTQYF | TGTGCCAGCTCACTCGGGACCGGCACAGATACGCAGTATTTT
TRBJ2-3 | . | . | TRBV5-1 | CASSSGNMGDLRLDTQYF | TGCGCCAGCAGCTCCGGGAATATGGGGGACTTGAGATTAGATACGCAGTATTTT
TRBJ2-1 | . | . | TRBV5-1 | CASSLQGTNEQFF | TGCGCCAGCAGCTTGCAGGGGACCAATGAGCAGTTCTTC
TRBJ2-3 | . | TRBD2 | TRBV19 | CASSAQLAGGSDTQYF | TGTGCCAGTAGTGCACAACTAGCGGGAGGCTCAGATACGCAGTATTTT
TRBJ2-7 | . | . | TRBV11-3 | CASSLGVGWTYEQYF | TGTGCCAGCAGCTTAGGGGTAGGGTGGACCTACGAGCAGTACTTC
TRBJ2-6 | . | . | TRBV5-4 | CAAQGRVMESGANVLTF | TGTGCAGCACAGGGCAGGGTCATGGAATCTGGGGCCAACGTCCTGACTTTC
TRBJ1-2 | . | . | TRBV29-1 | CSVGYGYTF | TGCAGCGTCGGATACGGCTACACCTTC
TRBJ2-7 | . | . | TRBV18 | CASSHLTGPESYEQYF | TGTGCCAGCTCACACTTAACAGGCCCCGAAAGCTACGAGCAGTACTTC
TRBJ1-3 | . | . | TRBV18 | CASSPPSSLRGNTIYF | TGTGCCAGCTCACCACCGTCCAGTCTGCGAGGAAACACCATATATTTT
TRBJ2-3 | . | . | TRBV1 | CTSSMAGGPRTDTQYF | TGCACCAGCAGCATGGCGGGAGGGCCTCGGACAGATACGCAGTATTTT
TRBJ1-3 | . | . | TRBV4-1 | CASSQDEGNTIYF | TGCGCCAGCAGCCAAGATGAAGGAAACACCATATATTTT
TRBJ1-2 | once | . | TRBV29-1 | CSVGAGVSGYTF | TGCAGCGTGGGGGCAGGGGTCAGCGGCTACACCTTC
TRBJ2-7 | . | . | TRBV19 | CASSMVDGAYEQYF | TGTGCCAGTAGTATGGTGGACGGTGCCTACGAGCAGTACTTC
TRBJ2-5 | . | TRBD2 | TRBV4-1 | CASSLLPGLGETQYF | TGCGCCAGCAGCCTTCTACCGGGACTAGGGGAGACCCAGTACTTC
TRBJ2-1 | . | . | TRBV9 | CASSVQFGRGRDNEQFF | TGTGCCAGCAGCGTCCAGTTTGGCCGGGGACGAGACAATGAGCAGTTCTTC
TRBJ2-1 | . | . | TRBV7-3 | CASSLMASVDEQFF | TGTGCCAGCAGCTTAATGGCTAGTGTGGATGAGCAGTTCTTC
TRBJ2-1 | . | TRBD2 | TRBV2 | CARSEHTSWEGRNEQFF | TGTGCCAGAAGTGAACACACCTCGTGGGAGGGTCGCAATGAGCAGTTCTTC
TRBJ1-1 | . | . | TRBV5-1 | CASSTNQGKAFF | TGCGCCAGCAGCACTAACCAGGGCAAGGCTTTCTTT
TRBJ2-3 | . | . | TRBV9 | CASSQEAYTDTQYF | TGTGCCAGCAGCCAGGAGGCCTACACAGATACGCAGTATTTT